Following are 24 T cell receptor beta chains from one sample sequenced in a study of T cells in tuberculosis. The repertoire was sequenced with immunoSEQ multiplex PCR; TCRdb's copy has only in-frame clones and lacks some. The repertoire has roughly 28,000 clones, around 90% of them found once; the top ten carry 5% to 7%. Sequencing input: PBMCs. The receptor source for this set is a donor aged 10-30 years with latent tuberculosis or without tuberculosis infection.

The V call is TRBV5-1, the J call TRBJ2-3; 7 bases line up with TRBD2. Germline trimming cut 4 bases from V and 2 bases from J; bases unmatched to any gene: 19. The germline CDR1 and CDR2 sequences are SGHRS and YFSETQ. The CDR3 consists of 19 residues. The CDR3 DNA reads as TGCGCCAGCAGCCAACTCGGGCATCGGGGGGAGCTATCCACAGATACGCAGTATTTT. Translated, it gives CASSQLGHRGELSTDTQYF.

The CDR3 nucleotides are TGTGCCAGCGCCTCAGGACTAGCGGGGAATGAGCAGTTCTTC. Residues: CASASGLAGNEQFF. The chain couples TRBV6-5 to TRBJ2-1, with 12 bases lining up with TRBD2. The CDR3 sequence is 14 residues long. V shed 8 bases and J 7 bases; nucleotides not matched to a gene: 6. CDR1 is MNHEY and CDR2 is SVGAGI in the germline V gene.

V and J are TRBV27 and TRBJ1-2; TRBD1 matches 8 bases. This CDR3 contains 16 residues. Germline CDR1 reads MNHEY; CDR2 reads SMNVEV (reference sequence). The V and J ends lost 3 bases and 4 bases, in that order; junction bases with no gene match: 10. This CDR3 is CASSFSPTGGLYGYTF. CDR3 in DNA: TGTGCCAGCAGTTTCTCCCCCACAGGGGGACTCTATGGCTACACCTTC.

The gene calls are TRBV10-1 and TRBJ1-6; D uncertain. The CDR3 sequence is 13 residues long. Trimming took 6 bases from V and 6 from J, leaving 9 bases between them. Germline CDR1 WNHNN, CDR2 SYGVQD (reference sequence). CDR3 in amino acids: CASRGGSNSPLHF. For the CDR3, the DNA is TGCGCCAGCAGGGGAGGGAGTAATTCACCCCTCCACTTT.

The J gene is TRBJ1-4, the V gene TRBV4-1; maybe TRBD1 (5 bases). V dropped 0 bases and J dropped 8 bases, with 13 bases sitting between them. Germline CDR1 reads MGHRA; CDR2 reads YSYEKL. The CDR3 runs to 15 residues. CDR3 sequence (DNA): TGCGCCAGCAGCCAAGAACCCAGGGTATACGAAAAACTGTTTTTT. This encodes CASSQEPRVYEKLFF.

The chain is built from TRBV19 and TRBJ2-3; 10 bases line up with TRBD2. Germline assignment: CDR1 LNHDA and CDR2 SQIVND (reference sequence). V dropped 1 base and J dropped 6; count of bases not matched to a gene: 16. This CDR3 is 19 amino acids long. In nucleotides, the CDR3 is TGTGCCAGTAGTATAGCGTTCCCCGGGACTAGCGTGGGGCTGGATACGCAGTATTTT. Protein product: CASSIAFPGTSVGLDTQYF.

This chain uses TRBV12-5 with TRBJ2-1; TRBD2 matches 13 bases. The CDR3 extends over 18 amino acids. Germline CDR1 LGHNT, CDR2 FRNRAP. V was pared by 3 bases and J by 4 bases, with 9 bases of the junction left unmatched. DNA of the CDR3: TGTGCTAGTGGTTTCAGACTAGCGGGGGGCCCGCGATACAATGAGCAGTTCTTC. It yields the protein CASGFRLAGGPRYNEQFF.

CDR3 protein: CSVEIGDEQFF. The CDR3, as DNA: TGCAGCGTTGAAATAGGGGATGAGCAGTTCTTC. The gene calls are TRBV29-1 and TRBJ2-1; D may be TRBD1 (5 bases). The germline V gene encodes CDR1 SQVTM and CDR2 ANQGSEA. The CDR3 runs to 11 residues. Trimming cost V 2 bases and J 8 bases, with 7 bases left between them.

J is TRBJ1-2 and V is TRBV27, with TRBD1 as a possible D gene (5 bases). The germline V and J ends were trimmed by 6 bases and 7 bases, with 18 bases remaining between them. CDR1 MNHEY and CDR2 SMNVEV come from the germline V gene (reference sequence). The CDR3 covers 14 residues. In DNA form, the CDR3 reads TGTGCCAGCAGAGCCCCAGGGAGGAGCCCTGGCTACACCTTC. It codes for CASRAPGRSPGYTF.

Note on this clone: An end of the junction differs from the germline gene, which may be a read error. The V gene is TRBV28, the J gene TRBJ2-5; 10 bases are a match to TRBD1. Germline loops: CDR1 MDHEN, CDR2 SYDVKM. The CDR3 covers 15 residues. CDR3 residues: CASSLETGGQEAQYF. CDR3 bases: TGTGCCAGCAGTTTAGAGACAGGGGGCCAAGAGGCCCAGTACTTC.

The chain recombines TRBV10-2 with TRBJ2-3; TRBD1 might be the D (5 bases). The V gene lost 6 bases and the J gene lost 4 bases, with 11 bases spanning the gap. This CDR3 has 13 amino acids. Germline lookup yields CDR1 WSHSY and CDR2 SAAADI. CDR3 coding DNA: TGCGCCAGCAGAGTCGCAGGGTCAGATACGCAGTATTTT. It is translated as CASRVAGSDTQYF.

The chain uses TRBV15 and TRBJ1-1, with D hard to call. Germline loops: CDR1 LNHNV, CDR2 YYDKDF (reference sequence). V lost 3 bases and J 0 bases, leaving 5 bases between the germline ends. The CDR3 runs to 13 residues. Here the CDR3 DNA reads TGTGCCACCAGCAGGCGTGTGAACACTGAAGCTTTCTTT. Protein sequence: CATSRRVNTEAFF.

The chain couples TRBV11-1 to TRBJ1-5; D not certain. The germline CDR1 and CDR2 sequences are SGHAT and FQDESV (reference sequence). The CDR3 runs 15 residues. The V end was cut by 1 base, the J end by 0 bases, with 7 bases between. The chain's CDR3 is CASSLGQNSNQPQHF. For the CDR3, the DNA is TGTGCCAGCAGCTTAGGACAAAATAGCAATCAGCCCCAGCATTTT.

CDR3 protein: CARSLDPERGWYSNQPQHF. The CDR3 DNA is TGTGCCAGAAGCTTGGATCCCGAGAGAGGCTGGTATAGCAATCAGCCCCAGCATTTT. This chain links TRBV5-3 with TRBJ1-5; no clear D gene. TRBV5-3 is identified as an open reading frame with a role that is uncertain. This CDR3 comprises 19 residues. With 0 bases removed from V and 0 bases from J, the gap between germline ends came to 19 bases.

The chain carries TRBV7-2 and TRBJ2-5; TRBD2 is a possible D gene (5 bases). This CDR3 contains 13 residues. Germline V gives CDR1 SGHTA, CDR2 FQGNSA. V was shortened by 5 bases and J by 0 bases, with 7 bases between the two germline ends. The CDR3 bases are TGTGCCAGCAGCGGGAGTTACCAAGAGACCCAGTACTTC. It encodes CASSGSYQETQYF.

This sequence joins TRBV28 and TRBJ1-3, with 7 bases fitting TRBD1. The CDR3 runs 16 residues. Trimming removed 4 bases from V and 2 bases from J; junction bases left unmatched: 8. Germline loops: CDR1 MDHEN, CDR2 SYDVKM. In DNA form, the CDR3 reads TGTGCCAGCAGTTCTACAGGGGAATCAGCTGGAAACACCATATATTTT. As protein: CASSSTGESAGNTIYF.

CDR3 sequence: CASSPGSTGELFF. As DNA, the CDR3 is TGTGCCAGCTCACCGGGGAGCACCGGGGAGCTGTTTTTT. The rearrangement links TRBV18 to TRBJ2-2, with a possible D match to TRBD2 (5 bases). V was shortened by 3 bases and J by 4 bases, with 6 bases between the two germline ends. The CDR3 extends over 13 amino acids. CDR1 is KGHSH and CDR2 is LQKENI in the germline V gene.

The chain recombines TRBV7-6 with TRBJ2-5; TRBD2 aligns across 7 bases. The CDR3 extends over 14 amino acids. Germline CDR1 SGHVS, CDR2 FNYEAQ. V trimming: 5 bases; J trimming: 4 bases; junction bases outside the gene matches: 7. DNA for the CDR3: TGTGCCAGCAGCCGAGGACTAGTCGGAGAGACCCAGTACTTC. It codes for CASSRGLVGETQYF.

This chain links TRBV5-1 with TRBJ1-1; 9 bases line up with TRBD1. The CDR3 consists of 16 residues. Trimming at V came to 4 bases and at J to 4 bases, leaving 11 bases not matched to a gene. Germline V gene sequence: CDR1 SGHRS, CDR2 YFSETQ. The CDR3 sequence: CASSPTGTGQGTEAFF. The CDR3 coding sequence is TGCGCCAGCAGCCCTACCGGGACAGGGCAAGGCACTGAAGCTTTCTTT.

The chain uses TRBV5-6 and TRBJ2-1; D ambiguous. V was pared by 6 bases and J by 3 bases, with 13 bases between. The CDR3 loop spans 14 amino acids. Germline V CDR1 and CDR2: SGHDT, YYEEEE. The CDR3 reads CASTFFQVYNEQFF. In DNA form, the CDR3 reads TGTGCCAGCACCTTTTTTCAGGTCTACAATGAGCAGTTCTTC.

The chain is built from TRBV6-5 and TRBJ1-2, with 9 bases identical to TRBD1. V dropped 2 bases and J dropped 4; count of bases not matched to a gene: 2. Looked up from germline, CDR1 is MNHEY and CDR2 is SVGAGI. There are 14 residues in the CDR3. CDR3 coding DNA: TGTGCCAGCAGTTACCGGGACAGGGTCTATGGCTACACCTTC. As protein: CASSYRDRVYGYTF.

The chain combines TRBV7-2 with TRBJ2-7, with 7 nucleotides matching TRBD1. The germline V gene encodes CDR1 SGHTA and CDR2 FQGNSA. The CDR3 length is 15 residues. V dropped 5 bases and J dropped 2; count of bases not matched to a gene: 9. In DNA, the CDR3 is TGTGCCAGCAGCGTCGTGACAGGGAATGCCTACGAGCAGTACTTC. Protein: CASSVVTGNAYEQYF.

V usage is TRBV11-2 and J usage is TRBJ1-5; D ambiguous. V lost 2 bases and J lost 3, with 17 bases in between. CDR1 SGHAT and CDR2 FQNNGV come from the germline V gene. The CDR3 runs to 17 residues. The CDR3 sequence: CASSLTFTEDYNQPQHF. For the CDR3, the DNA is TGTGCCAGCAGCTTAACCTTCACGGAGGATTACAATCAGCCCCAGCATTTT.

The chain recombines TRBV28 with TRBJ2-2, with D perhaps matching TRBD1 (6 bases). The CDR3 runs to 15 residues. From germline, CDR1 is MDHEN and CDR2 SYDVKM. V lost 4 bases, J lost 1 base, and 10 bases lay in between. The CDR3 bases are TGTGCCAGCAGTTCGTTGACAGGGAACACCGGGGAGCTGTTTTTT. The encoded protein is CASSSLTGNTGELFF.